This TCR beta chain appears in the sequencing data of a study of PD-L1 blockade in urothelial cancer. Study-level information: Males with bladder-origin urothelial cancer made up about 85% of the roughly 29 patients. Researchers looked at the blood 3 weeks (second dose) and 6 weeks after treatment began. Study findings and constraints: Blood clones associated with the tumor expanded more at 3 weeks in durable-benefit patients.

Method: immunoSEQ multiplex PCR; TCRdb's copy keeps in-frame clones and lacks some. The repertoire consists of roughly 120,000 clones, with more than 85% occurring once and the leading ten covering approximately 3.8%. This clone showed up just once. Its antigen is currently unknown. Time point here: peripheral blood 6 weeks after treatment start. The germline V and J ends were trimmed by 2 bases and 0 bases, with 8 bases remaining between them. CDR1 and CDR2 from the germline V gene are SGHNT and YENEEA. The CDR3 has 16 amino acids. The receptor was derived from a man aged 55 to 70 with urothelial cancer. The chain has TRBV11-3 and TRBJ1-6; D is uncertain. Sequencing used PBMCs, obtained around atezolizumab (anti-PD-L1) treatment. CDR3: CASSLNSSSYNSPLHF. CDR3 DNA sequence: TGTGCCAGCAGCTTAAACAGCAGCTCCTATAATTCACCCCTCCACTTT.